Listed here is a single TCR beta chain. This clone has a handful of counts. Its binding antigen is unknown. Within one base of it there is no much larger clone, and no base qualities were kept. This sample stems from a study of memory CD4+ T cells and cytomegalovirus serostatus (dated by TCRdb to 2018 to 2020). About the full investigation: A total of roughly 33 healthy Belgian adults, of whom 9 were CMV seropositive and approximately 24 were CMV seronegative, were included in the cohort. To replicate a published TCR-based CMV serostatus classifier, the study sequenced CD4+ memory TCRbeta repertoires from a Belgian cohort whose cytomegalovirus serostatus was known. Overall results and qualifications from the work: CMV serostatus prediction reached a median bootstrapped AUC of around 0.95 with the original framework and 0.75 to 0.92 with a US-trained random forest. Only CD4+CD45RO+ memory cells were sequenced, in contrast to the original study, which included naive and memory CD4+ and CD8+ populations. Among the 160 or so previously reported CMV-associated TCRbeta sequences, roughly 68 showed up in the CD4+ memory repertoires, with each one found in between one and five individuals. On the Belgian cohort, the classifier based on the original framework reached a median bootstrapped AUC of nearly 0.97, with a 95% CI of 0.76-1.00. The results were interpreted as suggesting that the CMV-associated TCR signature is mostly present in the CD4+ memory repertoire.

The CDR3 contains 15 residues, cysteine and phenylalanine counted. CDR3 DNA only is kept here, 45 bases in frame from base 1. The germline V gene encodes CDR1 MDHEN and CDR2 SYDVKM. At the junction V is shortened by 4 bases and J by 5 bases, with 16 bases in between. The Quick-DNA Microprep Kit was used to extract genomic DNA from the sorted cells. TCRbeta DNA was amplified with the immunoSEQ hsTCRbeta kit following the manufacturer's protocol. TCRbeta libraries were sequenced on an Illumina MiSeq instrument. As for the authors' bioinformatics: Following removal of out-of-frame sequences, 2.2 million or so distinct TCRbeta sequences were retained, with an average of roughly 70,000 per individual. Each individual was scored using the number of 164 previously reported CMV-associated TCRbeta sequences that the individual carried and the total number of productive distinct TCRbeta sequences. A beta-binomial model was reimplemented in Python, and scikit-learn random forests with default parameters were trained on US cohort data. Classifier performance on the Belgian cohort was reported as the median AUC with percentile confidence intervals calculated over 10,000 bootstrap iterations. Here the immuneACCESS table is served through TCRdb, limited to in-frame sequences with V and J called. Missing clones are a known gap in these copies; in checked studies unresolved V genes cover under half, and the rest lacks a known reason. The V and J calls and clone size come from that table; D and trimming were worked out from the DNA. The sample yields about 41,000 clones; 70% to 80% were counted once. The ten largest clones take up approximately 0.8% of the sample.

Single viable CD3+CD4+CD8-CD45RO+ cells were sorted as memory CD4+ T cells on a FACSAria II. CMV serostatus was determined using a Roche Elecsys assay that detects serum IgG against CMV pp150, pp28, p38 and p52. After thawing, total CD4+ T cells were enriched by positive selection with CD4 magnetic microbeads. The samples came from a different study that was designed specifically to examine the CD4+ T cell memory repertoire. Peripheral blood mononuclear cells were isolated and cryopreserved according to standard operating procedures, and serum was kept at -80 degrees C. CD3-PerCP (BW264/56), CD4-APC (RPA-T4), CD45RO-PE (UCHT1) and CD8-Pacific Orange (3B5) antibodies were used for staining, and non-viable cells were excluded with Sytox blue.

The TCR sequence derives from an adult in good health and CMV-seronegative. Sequenced input: memory CD4+ T cells from blood. Rearrangement joined TRBV28 to TRBJ2-3, with the D gene not clear enough to name. DNA sequence: TGTGCCAGCAGTTCCCTGGCCGAGGTGTTAGATACGCAGTATTTT. It encodes CASSSLAEVLDTQYF.